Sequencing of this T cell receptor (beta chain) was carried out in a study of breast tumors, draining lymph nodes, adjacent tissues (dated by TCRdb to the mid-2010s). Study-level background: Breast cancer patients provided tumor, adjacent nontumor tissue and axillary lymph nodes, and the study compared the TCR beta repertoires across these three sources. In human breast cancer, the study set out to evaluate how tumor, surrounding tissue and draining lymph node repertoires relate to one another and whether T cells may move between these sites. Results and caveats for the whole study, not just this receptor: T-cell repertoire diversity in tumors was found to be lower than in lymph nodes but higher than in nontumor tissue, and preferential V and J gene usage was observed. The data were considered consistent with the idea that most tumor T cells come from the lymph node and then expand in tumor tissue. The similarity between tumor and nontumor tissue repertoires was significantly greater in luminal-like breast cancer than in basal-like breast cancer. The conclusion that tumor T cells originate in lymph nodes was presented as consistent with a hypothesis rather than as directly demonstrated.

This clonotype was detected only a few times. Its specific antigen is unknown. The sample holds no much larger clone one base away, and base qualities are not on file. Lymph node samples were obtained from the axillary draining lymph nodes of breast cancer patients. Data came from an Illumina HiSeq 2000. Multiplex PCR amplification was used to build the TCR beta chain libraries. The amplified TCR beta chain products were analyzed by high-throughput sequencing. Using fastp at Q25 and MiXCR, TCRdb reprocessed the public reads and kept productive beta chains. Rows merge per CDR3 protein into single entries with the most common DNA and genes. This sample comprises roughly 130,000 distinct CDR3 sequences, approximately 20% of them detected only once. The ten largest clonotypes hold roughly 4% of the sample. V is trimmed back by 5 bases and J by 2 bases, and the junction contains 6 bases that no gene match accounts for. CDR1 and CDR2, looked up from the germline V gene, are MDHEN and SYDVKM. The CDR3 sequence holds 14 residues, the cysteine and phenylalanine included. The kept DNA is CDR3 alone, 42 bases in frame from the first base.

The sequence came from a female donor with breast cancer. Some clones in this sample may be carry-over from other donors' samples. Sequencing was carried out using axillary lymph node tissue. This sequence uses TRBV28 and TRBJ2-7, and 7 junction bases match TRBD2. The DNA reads TGTGCCAGCAGTCCCAAGCGGGACCCCTACGAGCAGTACTTC. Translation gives CASSPKRDPYEQYF. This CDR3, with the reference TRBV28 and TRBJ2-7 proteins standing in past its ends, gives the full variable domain DVKVTQSSRYLVKRTGEKVFLECVQDMDHENMFWYRQDPGLGLRLIYFSYDVKMKEKGDIPEGYSVSREKKERFSLILESASTNQTSMYLCASSPKRDPYEQYFGPGTRLTVT.